These T cell receptor beta chains were read from a single sample in a study of neurological immune-mediated disorders. TCRdb processed the 5' RACE reads anew with MiXCR; each CDR3 protein has one entry. Found here are 60,000 to 85,000 distinct CDR3 sequences, around 5% of them singletons; the top ten hold about 7.4%. The sample was PBMCs. The receptors originated from a man between 18 and 29 years old with multiple sclerosis. Each CDR3 is given with its conserved first and last residue. The order of the fields is V gene, J gene, clone size, D gene, CDR3 DNA, CDR3 protein. The D gene is left open where the match is weak. Clone size is shown for a subset of rows, as once, few, many or a class of expanded clone.

V gene: TRBV5-1; J gene: TRBJ1-6; clone size: many; D gene: NA; CDR3 DNA: TGCGCCAGCAGCTTAAGTAATTCACCCCTCAACTTT; CDR3 protein: CASSLSNSPLNF
V gene: TRBV5-1; J gene: TRBJ2-7; clone size: few; D gene: TRBD1; CDR3 DNA: TGCGCCAGCAGCTACGGGACAGCCCACGAGCAGTACTTC; CDR3 protein: CASSYGTAHEQYF
V gene: TRBV9; J gene: TRBJ2-5; clone size: many; D gene: TRBD1; CDR3 DNA: TGTGCCAGCAGCGCCCTAGGGACAGAAGAGACCCAGTACTTC; CDR3 protein: CASSALGTEETQYF
V gene: TRBV12-3/TRBV12-4; J gene: TRBJ2-7; clone size: many; D gene: NA; CDR3 DNA: TGTGCCAGCTGTCCCCGGGGCCTCTACGAGCAGTACTTC; CDR3 protein: CASCPRGLYEQYF
V gene: TRBV5-1; J gene: TRBJ1-2; clone size: many; D gene: TRBD1; CDR3 DNA: TGCGCCAGCAGCTTGTCAGGGGGCCATAGTGGCTACACCTTC; CDR3 protein: CASSLSGGHSGYTF
V gene: TRBV5-1; J gene: TRBJ1-1; clone size: many; D gene: TRBD1; CDR3 DNA: TGCGCCAGCAGCTTGGCGGCCAGGGGGGACACTGAAGCTTTCTTT; CDR3 protein: CASSLAARGDTEAFF
V gene: TRBV7-2; J gene: TRBJ2-7; clone size: many; D gene: NA; CDR3 DNA: TGTGCCAGCAGCTGGGCCACCTACGAGCAGTACTTC; CDR3 protein: CASSWATYEQYF
V gene: TRBV20-1; J gene: TRBJ2-7; clone size: many; D gene: NA; CDR3 DNA: TGCAGTGCCAGGGGACGGACCAGCTCCTACGAGCAGTACTTC; CDR3 protein: CSARGRTSSYEQYF
V gene: TRBV6-5; J gene: TRBJ1-4; clone size: many; D gene: NA; CDR3 DNA: TGTGCCAGCAGACCTAGCGGGCGCGGTGAAAAACTGTTTTTT; CDR3 protein: CASRPSGRGEKLFF
V gene: TRBV28; J gene: TRBJ2-4; clone size: many; D gene: NA; CDR3 DNA: TGTGCCAGCAGGCTATCTCCCCTAGCCAAAAACATTCAGTACTTC; CDR3 protein: CASRLSPLAKNIQYF
V gene: TRBV5-6; J gene: TRBJ2-7; clone size: many; D gene: TRBD2; CDR3 DNA: TGTGCCAGCAGCTTGTTCAGTAGCGGGGTCTACGAGCAGTACTTC; CDR3 protein: CASSLFSSGVYEQYF
V gene: TRBV29-1; J gene: TRBJ2-7; clone size: many; D gene: NA; CDR3 DNA: TGCAGCGTCCATACACTTTCCTACGAGCAGTACTTC; CDR3 protein: CSVHTLSYEQYF
V gene: TRBV5-1; J gene: TRBJ1-6; clone size: many; D gene: NA; CDR3 DNA: TGCGCCAGCAGCTTGGGGGGACCACTCTATAATTCACCCCTCCACTTT; CDR3 protein: CASSLGGPLYNSPLHF
V gene: TRBV28; J gene: TRBJ2-4; clone size: many; D gene: NA; CDR3 DNA: TGTGCCAGCAGTTTATGGGGTAAATCCGGCAAAAACATTCAGTACTTC; CDR3 protein: CASSLWGKSGKNIQYF
V gene: TRBV9; J gene: TRBJ1-1; clone size: many; D gene: TRBD1; CDR3 DNA: TGTGCCAGCAGCCCAGGACAGGGGCACACTGAAGCTTTCTTT; CDR3 protein: CASSPGQGHTEAFF
V gene: TRBV5-1; J gene: TRBJ2-5; clone size: many; D gene: NA; CDR3 DNA: TGCGCCAGCAGCCCAGCCGGGAACCAAGAGACCCAGTACTTC; CDR3 protein: CASSPAGNQETQYF
V gene: TRBV10-3; J gene: TRBJ2-2; clone size: many; D gene: NA; CDR3 DNA: TGTGCCATCAGTGATAGGGAGACCGGGGAGCTGTTTTTT; CDR3 protein: CAISDRETGELFF
V gene: TRBV24-1; J gene: TRBJ2-1; clone size: many; D gene: NA; CDR3 DNA: TGTGCCACCAGTGAGGGGGACTTAGCTTACAATGAGCAGTTCTTC; CDR3 protein: CATSEGDLAYNEQFF
V gene: TRBV2; J gene: TRBJ2-7; clone size: many; D gene: TRBD2; CDR3 DNA: TGTGCCAGCAGTGAAGAAGGGACTAGCGGGATCTCCTACGAGCAGTACTTC; CDR3 protein: CASSEEGTSGISYEQYF
V gene: TRBV2; J gene: TRBJ1-2; clone size: many; D gene: TRBD1; CDR3 DNA: TGTGCCAGCAGTGAGGGACAGGGTCGGAGCTACACCTTC; CDR3 protein: CASSEGQGRSYTF
V gene: TRBV20-1; J gene: TRBJ2-1; clone size: many; D gene: TRBD2; CDR3 DNA: TGCAGTGCTAGGAGCGGGCTAGCGGGGGCCCTCCGGAATGAGCAGTTCTTC; CDR3 protein: CSARSGLAGALRNEQFF
V gene: TRBV15; J gene: TRBJ2-3; clone size: many; D gene: NA; CDR3 DNA: TGTGCCCGGGGGGCTCAACGCACAGATACGCAGTATTTT; CDR3 protein: CARGAQRTDTQYF
V gene: TRBV20-1; J gene: TRBJ1-1; clone size: many; D gene: TRBD1; CDR3 DNA: TGCAGTGCTAGACAGGGGGCGGGCACTGAAGCTTTCTTT; CDR3 protein: CSARQGAGTEAFF
V gene: TRBV7-2; J gene: TRBJ1-1; clone size: NA; D gene: NA; CDR3 DNA: TGTGCCAGCAGCTTAGCTGGGACAATGAACACTGAAGCTTTCTTT; CDR3 protein: CASSLAGTMNTEAFF
V gene: TRBV27; J gene: TRBJ2-1; clone size: many; D gene: NA; CDR3 DNA: TGTGCCAGCAGTTTATTATATAGGGGCAGGGACTACAATGAGCAGTTCTTC; CDR3 protein: CASSLLYRGRDYNEQFF
V gene: TRBV15; J gene: TRBJ2-5; clone size: few; D gene: TRBD2; CDR3 DNA: TGTGCCACCAGCAAAGGGACTAGCGGCCAAGAGACCCAGTACTTC; CDR3 protein: CATSKGTSGQETQYF
V gene: TRBV20-1; J gene: TRBJ2-7; clone size: many; D gene: NA; CDR3 DNA: TGCAGTGCTAGCATGGCTAGCCGCGAGCAGTACTTC; CDR3 protein: CSASMASREQYF
V gene: TRBV7-2; J gene: TRBJ1-5; clone size: many; D gene: NA; CDR3 DNA: TGTGCCAGCAACCTCCGGCGCAATCAGCCCCAGCATTTT; CDR3 protein: CASNLRRNQPQHF
V gene: TRBV20-1; J gene: TRBJ2-7; clone size: many; D gene: NA; CDR3 DNA: TGCAGTGCTAGAGTGCCGGTCAGCGGAGTTCGGGGAGAGCAGTACTTC; CDR3 protein: CSARVPVSGVRGEQYF
V gene: TRBV20-1; J gene: TRBJ1-1; clone size: many; D gene: NA; CDR3 DNA: TGCAGTGCCACAAAGGGCAACGCGGAGAACACTGAAGCTTTCTTT; CDR3 protein: CSATKGNAENTEAFF
V gene: TRBV19; J gene: TRBJ2-6; clone size: many; D gene: NA; CDR3 DNA: TGTGCCAGTAGTGCGGGTTCTGGGGCCAACGTCCTGACTTTC; CDR3 protein: CASSAGSGANVLTF
V gene: TRBV4-2; J gene: TRBJ1-3; clone size: NA; D gene: TRBD1; CDR3 DNA: TGTGCCAGCAGCCCTGCCTGGACAGGGTTGTATTTT; CDR3 protein: CASSPAWTGLYF
V gene: TRBV7-6; J gene: TRBJ2-5; clone size: many; D gene: TRBD1; CDR3 DNA: TGTGCCAGCAGCTACGGACAGGGAAGAGAGACCCAGTACTTC; CDR3 protein: CASSYGQGRETQYF
V gene: TRBV6-2/TRBV6-3; J gene: TRBJ2-5; clone size: many; D gene: TRBD2; CDR3 DNA: TGTGCCAGCAGACTAGCGGGAGGAGGGGAGACCCAGTACTTC; CDR3 protein: CASRLAGGGETQYF
V gene: TRBV18; J gene: TRBJ2-5; clone size: many; D gene: NA; CDR3 DNA: TGTGCCAGCTCACCCCAGCGGCCAGCAGGGACCCAGTACTTC; CDR3 protein: CASSPQRPAGTQYF
V gene: TRBV20-1; J gene: TRBJ2-2; clone size: many; D gene: TRBD2; CDR3 DNA: TGCAGTGCTAGAGATGAGGCTAGCGGGCAACACGGGGAGCTGTTTTTT; CDR3 protein: CSARDEASGQHGELFF
V gene: TRBV5-1; J gene: TRBJ1-5; clone size: many; D gene: NA; CDR3 DNA: TGCGCCAGCAGTCGGGACAGCAATCAGCCCCAGCATTTT; CDR3 protein: CASSRDSNQPQHF
V gene: TRBV5-1; J gene: TRBJ2-5; clone size: many; D gene: NA; CDR3 DNA: TGCGCCAGCAGCGTTACCATCCAAGAGACCCAGTACTTC; CDR3 protein: CASSVTIQETQYF